These T cell receptor beta chains were read from a single sample in a study of cytomegalovirus exposure and HLA in healthy donors. Sequencing was performed with immunoSEQ multiplex PCR; in TCRdb, only in-frame clones are kept and a portion is missing. The sample contains more than 150,000 clones, 65% to 90% of which appear only once. Sequenced input: PBMCs. These receptors all stem from a girl aged 2-10 years in good health and CMV-seropositive. Each CDR3 is given with its conserved first and last residue. The D gene is left open where the match is weak. Size is omitted from some rows. Given values are once, few, many or a class for expanded clones.

J: TRBJ2-1; V: TRBV28; D: -; size: -; DNA: TGTGCCAGCAGCCCTAATCTCCTAACAGGGATCTTATGGGCCAATGAGCAGTTCTTC; CDR3: CASSPNLLTGILWANEQFF
J: TRBJ1-2; V: TRBV28; D: -; size: -; DNA: TGTGCCAGCAGGTCAATTGAGGCCCCTCTGCTTGGCTACACCTTC; CDR3: CASRSIEAPLLGYTF
J: TRBJ1-1; V: TRBV5-6; D: -; size: few; DNA: TGTGCCAGCAGCTTGTGGGGCCCCAAGCTAGATGGGGCTTTCTTT; CDR3: CASSLWGPKLDGAFF
J: TRBJ1-4; V: TRBV6-1; D: -; size: -; DNA: TGTGCCAGCGGTAGGGGAGGGGCCAATGAAAAACTGTTTTTT; CDR3: CASGRGGANEKLFF
J: TRBJ2-6; V: TRBV7-9; D: TRBD1; size: -; DNA: TGTGCCAGCAGCTTTTCAGGGGGCCGGGGACCTGGGGCCAACGTCCTGACTTTC; CDR3: CASSFSGGRGPGANVLTF
J: TRBJ2-7; V: TRBV10-1; D: -; size: -; DNA: TGCGCCAGCAGTGGGGAGTCCCGAGCCTACGAGCAGTACTTC; CDR3: CASSGESRAYEQYF
J: TRBJ2-5; V: TRBV9; D: TRBD1; size: -; DNA: TGTGCCAGCAGCTTGGGGACAGGGAAGGGGAAAGAGACCCAGTACTTC; CDR3: CASSLGTGKGKETQYF
J: TRBJ1-5; V: TRBV27; D: -; size: few; DNA: TGTGCCAGCAGTCCTCTTTTCCCTCCGGGTCAGCCCCAGCATTTT; CDR3: CASSPLFPPGQPQHF
J: TRBJ1-1; V: TRBV7-8; D: TRBD1; size: -; DNA: TGTGCCAGCAGCCCCGGGACAGTAAACACTGAAGCTTTCTTT; CDR3: CASSPGTVNTEAFF
J: TRBJ1-2; V: TRBV6-1; D: -; size: -; DNA: TGTGCCAGCAGTGAAGCACCAGTTAACTATGGCTACACCTTC; CDR3: CASSEAPVNYGYTF
J: TRBJ1-1; V: TRBV7-3; D: TRBD1; size: -; DNA: TGTGCCAGCAGTCAAACAGGGGGTAGGAACACTGAAGCTTTCTTT; CDR3: CASSQTGGRNTEAFF
J: TRBJ2-5; V: TRBV5-1; D: TRBD2; size: -; DNA: TGCGCCAGCAGCTTGGGTCAACTAGCGGGAGAGGAGACCCAGTACTTC; CDR3: CASSLGQLAGEETQYF
J: TRBJ1-1; V: TRBV19; D: -; size: -; DNA: TGTGCCAGTAGTATAGTTCTGAGGAGCACTGAAGCTTTCTTT; CDR3: CASSIVLRSTEAFF
J: TRBJ1-1; V: TRBV27; D: -; size: -; DNA: TGTGCCAGCAGTTTGTTGGGGGGGAACACTGAAGCTTTCTTT; CDR3: CASSLLGGNTEAFF
J: TRBJ1-1; V: TRBV6-5; D: -; size: -; DNA: TGTGCCAGCGACGGTGGGAGTGGGCATGCTTTCTTT; CDR3: CASDGGSGHAFF
J: TRBJ1-4; V: TRBV5-1; D: -; size: -; DNA: TGCGCCAGCAGCTTGGGCCGGGCAGGGCGGGAAAAACTGTTTTTT; CDR3: CASSLGRAGREKLFF
J: TRBJ1-2; V: TRBV6-1; D: TRBD1; size: -; DNA: TGTGCCAGCGACAGGGCAGGGCCTTATGGCTACACCTTC; CDR3: CASDRAGPYGYTF
J: TRBJ1-2; V: TRBV19; D: TRBD1; size: -; DNA: TGTGCCAGTACAAACATAGGGGACAGCGGCTATGGCTACACCTTC; CDR3: CASTNIGDSGYGYTF
J: TRBJ2-7; V: TRBV30; D: -; size: -; DNA: TGTGCCTGGAGTGTAAATAGGGGCTTCGCTTCCTACGAGCAGTACTTC; CDR3: CAWSVNRGFASYEQYF
J: TRBJ1-2; V: TRBV5-6; D: -; size: -; DNA: TGTGCCAGCAGCCAAAAGGGGGGGTGCGGCTACACCTTC; CDR3: CASSQKGGCGYTF
J: TRBJ2-3; V: TRBV5-4; D: -; size: once; DNA: TGTGCCAGCAGCTTGAGTGGACAGACCACAGATACGCAGTATTTT; CDR3: CASSLSGQTTDTQYF
J: TRBJ2-3; V: TRBV5-6; D: -; size: once; DNA: TGTGCCAGTAGCGGGACAGGGAGGACAGATACGCAGTATTTT; CDR3: CASSGTGRTDTQYF
J: TRBJ2-3; V: TRBV6-4; D: -; size: -; DNA: TGTGCCAGCAGTGACTCCGCGTCTGAAGATACGCAGTATTTT; CDR3: CASSDSASEDTQYF